Below are 29 T cell receptor beta chains sequenced from a single sample in a study of blood T cell repertoires in COVID-19 (TCRdb year 2020). To prepare the library, the immunoSEQ multiplex PCR assay was applied. In TCRdb, the immuneACCESS table is reduced to in-frame sequences with V and J assigned. These tables do not hold every clone; where another copy was compared, an unresolved V gene accounts for under half, and the others remain unexplained. The sample table contains a few hundred thousand clones; only one count was recorded for just over 85% of them. The ten largest clones represent about 2.2% of the sample. Input material: peripheral blood. The receptors shown here come from a man younger than 45 who had recovered from COVID-19.

The rearrangement links TRBV2 to TRBJ1-1; the D is unclear. The V gene's germline CDR1 is SNHLY and CDR2 FYNNEI. The V and J ends lost 4 bases and 5 bases respectively, with 11 bases between them. The CDR3 loop spans 13 amino acids. CDR3 amino acids: CASSASWLTEAFF. CDR3 nucleotides: TGTGCCAGCAGTGCCTCTTGGCTGACTGAAGCTTTCTTT. The full variable domain, with the rest looked up from reference TRBV2 and TRBJ1-1, is EPEVTQTPSHQVTQMGQEVILRCVPISNHLYFYWYRQILGQKVEFLVSFYNNEISEKSEIFDDQFSVERPDGSNFTLKIRSTKLEDSAMYFCASSASWLTEAFFGQGTRLTVV.

The genes are TRBV14 and TRBJ2-1; 8 positions match TRBD2. Germline values: CDR1 SGHDN, CDR2 FVKESK. The CDR3 runs to 16 residues. The junction had 7 bases not matched to a gene; V was cut back by 2 bases and J by 4 bases. The CDR3, as DNA: TGTGCCAGCAGCCAACTTAACGGGGGGGTTTACAATGAGCAGTTCTTC. Translation gives CASSQLNGGVYNEQFF.

This clone appeared a few times. The chain couples TRBV7-2 to TRBJ1-6, with 9 bases matching TRBD1. CDR3 length equals 18 residues. J lost 13 bases, V lost 5 bases, and 21 bases had no gene match. Looked up from germline, CDR1 is SGHTA and CDR2 is FQGNSA. CDR3: CASSAPRGLGTGMTPLHF. The CDR3 nucleotides are TGTGCCAGCAGCGCCCCCAGGGGATTAGGGACAGGGATGACTCCCCTCCACTTT.

The chain joins TRBV13 to TRBJ1-4, with TRBD1 matching over 10 bases. CDR3 length: 13 amino acids. J was trimmed by 11 bases and V by 4 bases; bases with no gene match: 4. CDR1 is PRHDT, CDR2 FYEKMQ, per germline (reference sequence). The CDR3: CASSYGTGDKLFF. DNA for the CDR3: TGTGCCAGCAGCTACGGGACAGGGGATAAACTGTTTTTT.

The chain combines TRBV5-1 with TRBJ1-1; D may be TRBD1 (6 bases). V was clipped by 5 bases and J by 1 base, with 9 bases between them. Germline V gene lookup returns CDR1 SGHRS and CDR2 YFSETQ. This CDR3 comprises 13 residues. The CDR3 protein is CASREGENTEAFF. In DNA, the CDR3 is TGCGCCAGCAGAGAGGGGGAGAACACTGAAGCTTTCTTT.

This chain connects TRBV30 to TRBJ1-2, with D maybe TRBD1 (5 bases). Germline V CDR1 and CDR2: GTSNPN, SVGIG (reference sequence). The CDR3 is 12 residues long. V gave up 4 bases and J gave up 5 bases, with 11 bases separating them. CDR3 DNA sequence: TGTGCCTGGACCCGGGACTTTTATGGCTACACCTTC. The encoded protein is CAWTRDFYGYTF.

This clone was found once. This sequence joins TRBV9 and TRBJ1-2, with D tentatively TRBD1 (5 bases). Germline CDR1 and CDR2: SGDLS and YYNGEE. The CDR3 loop spans 14 amino acids. Trimming took 5 bases from V and 5 from J, leaving 16 bases between them. The CDR3 reads CASSGTGGLYGYTF. The CDR3 DNA sequence: TGTGCCAGCAGTGGGACGGGAGGGCTTTATGGCTACACCTTC.

V and J are TRBV9 and TRBJ2-1; TRBD1 matches at 7 bases. The V and J ends lost 4 bases and 7 bases, in that order; junction bases with no gene match: 11. CDR3 size: 15 residues. Germline assignment: CDR1 SGDLS and CDR2 YYNGEE. Written as DNA, the CDR3 is TGTGCCAGCAGCACCCAACCGGGACAGTTGAATGAGCAGTTCTTC. Translated: CASSTQPGQLNEQFF.

The CDR3 sequence is CASSLDPRALYGYTF. The CDR3 DNA is TGTGCCAGCAGCCTTGACCCTAGAGCCCTCTATGGCTACACCTTC. This rearrangement joins TRBV5-6 to TRBJ1-2; D gene uncertain. V lost 4 bases, J lost 4 bases, and 17 bases lay in between. Germline CDR1 SGHDT, CDR2 YYEEEE. The CDR3 sequence is 15 residues long.

With respect to this clone: Other nucleotide sequences in the sample specify the same CDR3. CDR3 region: CASSSYTGELFF. CDR3 sequence (DNA): TGTGCCAGCAGCTCCTACACCGGGGAGCTGTTTTTT. The chain recombines TRBV11-3 with TRBJ2-2; no clear D. The CDR3 runs to 12 residues. In germline, CDR1 is SGHNT, CDR2 YENEEA. V dropped 4 bases and J dropped 3 bases, with 3 bases sitting between them.

The V gene is TRBV3-1 (or the pseudogene TRBV3-2), the J gene TRBJ2-3; 13 bases are shared with TRBD2. Losses at the gene ends were 4 bases for V and 4 bases for J; bases not matched to a gene: 8. There are 17 residues in the CDR3. Germline V gives CDR1 LGHDT, CDR2 YNNKEL (reference sequence). DNA for the CDR3: TGTGCCAGCAGCCCTTGGAGACTAGCGGGGGGCTCAGATACGCAGTATTTT. Translating gives CASSPWRLAGGSDTQYF.

The chain uses TRBV18 and TRBJ2-5, with 7 nucleotides matching TRBD1. The CDR3 spans 15 residues. Germline V CDR1 and CDR2: KGHSH, LQKENI. The ends lost 5 bases at V and 1 base at J; junction bases unmatched: 7. The CDR3 spells CASSRLQGTQETQYF. CDR3 DNA sequence: TGTGCCAGCTCAAGATTACAGGGGACCCAAGAGACCCAGTACTTC.

The chain is built from TRBV30 and TRBJ1-5; D is undetermined. There are 11 residues in the CDR3. Trimming took 7 bases from V and 2 from J, leaving 6 bases between them. CDR1 and CDR2 from the germline V gene are GTSNPN and SVGIG (reference sequence). The CDR3 reads CASGGNQPQHF. For the CDR3, the DNA is TGTGCCTCCGGGGGCAATCAGCCCCAGCATTTT. The full variable domain, in which reference TRBV30 and TRBJ1-5 provide the parts outside the CDR3, is SQTIHQWPATLVQPVGSPLSLECTVEGTSNPNLYWYRQAAGRGLQLLFYSVGIGQISSEVPQNLSASRPQDRQFILSSKKLLLSDSGFYLCASGGNQPQHFGDGTRLSIL.

The chain couples TRBV18 to TRBJ2-2; 8 bases align to TRBD1. The trim removed 3 bases at V and 4 bases at J, leaving 4 bases unmatched. There are 15 residues in the CDR3. Looked up from germline, CDR1 is KGHSH and CDR2 is LQKENI. The CDR3 region is CASSPTGEATGELFF. The CDR3 bases are TGTGCCAGCTCACCGACAGGGGAAGCCACCGGGGAGCTGTTTTTT.

The rearrangement uses TRBV7-2 and TRBJ1-2, with D maybe TRBD1 (6 bases). The CDR3 totals 14 residues. The ends were cut back, 0 bases at V and 8 bases at J, with 13 bases in the middle. Looked up from germline, CDR1 is SGHTA and CDR2 is FQGNSA. CDR3 region: CASSLARTEWGYTF. The CDR3 nucleotides are TGTGCCAGCAGCTTAGCGCGGACAGAGTGGGGCTACACCTTC.

This chain joins TRBV4-2 and TRBJ2-1, with TRBD2 matching 13 bases. CDR1 and CDR2 from the germline V gene are LGHNA and YNFKEQ. The CDR3 is made up of 19 amino acids. J gave up 1 base and V 2 bases, and 8 bases lay outside the gene matches. CDR3 DNA: TGTGCCAGCAGCCAAACCGGGACTAGCGGGGTGGGGTCCTACAATGAGCAGTTCTTC. It is translated as CASSQTGTSGVGSYNEQFF.

This sequence joins TRBV11-2 and TRBJ1-6; D not resolved. This CDR3 region has 12 residues. Between the trimmed V and J ends, which lost 3 bases and 17 bases, there was a span of 14 bases. Germline loops: CDR1 SGHAT, CDR2 FQNNGV. Written as DNA, the CDR3 is TGTGCCAGCAGCTTCCCCCAGTCGTCAGTCCACTTT. It encodes CASSFPQSSVHF.

The chain is built from TRBV4-3 and TRBJ1-1, with D tentatively TRBD1 (5 bases). This CDR3 has 14 residues. Germline V gene data show CDR1 as LGHNA and CDR2 as YSLEER. V was pared by 0 bases and J by 7 bases, with 12 bases between. CDR3 sequence reads: CASSQDSQGLEAFF. The CDR3 region has the DNA TGCGCCAGCAGCCAAGATAGCCAGGGACTTGAAGCTTTCTTT.

This chain joins TRBV27 and TRBJ1-2; D remains ambiguous. Trimming took off 4 bases at V and 3 bases at J, with 9 bases between the two ends. CDR3 length: 13 residues. Germline assignment: CDR1 MNHEY and CDR2 SMNVEV (reference sequence). The CDR3 spells CASSWRAHYGYTF. CDR3 nucleotide sequence: TGTGCCAGCAGTTGGAGGGCCCACTATGGCTACACCTTC.

The chain has TRBV29-1 and TRBJ2-7, with D perhaps matching TRBD2 (5 bases). The V gene's germline CDR1 is SQVTM and CDR2 ANQGSEA. V shed 6 bases and J shed 2 bases, with 17 bases lying between them. The CDR3 totals 14 residues. The CDR3 loop reads CSVELGDITYEQYF. CDR3 in DNA: TGCAGCGTCGAGCTCGGGGATATTACCTACGAGCAGTACTTC.

The chain carries TRBV19 and TRBJ2-2; 11 bases are shared with TRBD2. CDR3 length: 17 amino acids. Trimming removed 1 base from V and 4 bases from J; junction bases left unmatched: 5. Germline loops: CDR1 LNHDA, CDR2 SQIVND (reference sequence). In DNA form, the CDR3 reads TGTGCCAGTAGTATAGTGACACTAGCGGGGGCCACCGGGGAGCTGTTTTTT. Translating gives CASSIVTLAGATGELFF.

The chain has TRBV12-3 or TRBV12-4 and TRBJ1-3; D remains ambiguous. The CDR3 contains 12 residues. Trimming stripped 8 bases from V and 0 bases from J, with 5 bases between. The CDR3 DNA reads TGTGCCAGCCGACTCTCTGGAAACACCATATATTTT. Translating it yields CASRLSGNTIYF.

The chain employs TRBV5-1 and TRBJ2-2; D not certain. The germline V gene has CDR1 SGHRS and CDR2 YFSETQ. Deletions cut 2 bases from V and 3 bases from J, with 11 bases between. The CDR3 covers 15 residues. The CDR3 DNA follows: TGCGCCAGCAGCTTCTCAGCGAGAGACACCGGGGAGCTGTTTTTT. Translated: CASSFSARDTGELFF.

This chain links TRBV6-5 with TRBJ1-2, with D maybe TRBD1 (5 bases). Germline loops: CDR1 MNHEY, CDR2 SVGAGI. V gave up 6 bases and J gave up 7 bases, with 15 bases separating them. The CDR3 is 13 residues long. CDR3 amino acids: CASRRGEFIGYTF. The CDR3 DNA sequence: TGTGCCAGCAGGCGGGGCGAGTTTATTGGCTACACCTTC.

This chain links TRBV30 with TRBJ1-5; D gene unclear. Germline lookup yields CDR1 GTSNPN and CDR2 SVGIG (reference sequence). Trimming took 0 bases from V and 0 from J, leaving 12 bases between them. CDR3 length equals 16 residues. The CDR3 region has the DNA TGTGCCTGGAGTGTGGGCACAGCATTTAGCAATCAGCCCCAGCATTTT. It yields the protein CAWSVGTAFSNQPQHF.

The CDR3: CASSPSQGQGGLALHF. DNA for the CDR3: TGTGCCAGCAGTCCCAGCCAGGGACAGGGTGGGTTGGCCCTCCACTTT. This sequence joins TRBV28 and TRBJ1-6, with 9 bases aligning to TRBD1. The CDR3 covers 16 residues. V gave up 5 bases and J gave up 14 bases; unmatched junction bases: 16. Per germline, CDR1 MDHEN and CDR2 SYDVKM.

This clone was detected only a few times. The chain recombines TRBV14 with TRBJ2-3; D is possibly TRBD2 (6 bases). V was shortened by 1 base and J by 2 bases, with 13 bases between the two germline ends. The CDR3 consists of 16 residues. The germline V gene encodes CDR1 SGHDN and CDR2 FVKESK. CDR3 in DNA: TGTGCCAGCAGCCAAGCCCTGGGACTTAACACAGATACGCAGTATTTT. This gives the protein CASSQALGLNTDTQYF.

The gene calls are TRBV27 and TRBJ2-3; 10 nucleotides line up with TRBD2. The CDR3 spans 15 residues. After removal of 6 bases from V and 5 bases from J, the junction contained 8 bases not matched to a gene. Germline CDR1 and CDR2: MNHEY and SMNVEV (reference sequence). CDR3: CASRKSSGGEDTQYF. In nucleotides, the CDR3 is TGTGCCAGCAGGAAATCTAGCGGGGGAGAAGATACGCAGTATTTT.

The V and J genes are TRBV6-5 and TRBJ2-4, with a tentative D call TRBD1 (8 bases). This CDR3 spans 14 amino acids. Germline CDR1 is MNHEY and CDR2 is SVGAGI. V lost 6 bases, J lost 7 bases, and 16 bases lay in between. CDR3 amino acids: CASSLGQGGNIQYF. The CDR3 nucleotides read TGTGCCAGCAGCCTCGGACAGGGAGGGAACATTCAGTACTTC.